What follows describes a single T cell receptor (beta chain). Its matching antigen is unknown. The method was immunoSEQ multiplex PCR; TCRdb's version includes in-frame clones alone and lacks a portion of them. The data contain 300,000 to 450,000 clones, 85% of them seen just once; the ten biggest clones take up about 3.3%. The sample originates from a study of Ad26.COV2.S vaccination and SARS-CoV-2 variants. Notes on the study in general: With respect to non-spike TCR breadth, vaccine and placebo recipients were similar.

The treatment denotes: about 20 received Ad26.COV2.S at low or high dose, single or two shots; roughly 5 received placebo; per-sample allocation not given. Sampling occurred on day 63 after the first vaccine or placebo injection. This TCR derives from a person aged 18 to 65 who received the Ad26.COV2.S COVID-19 vaccine or a placebo. Sequenced material: peripheral blood, taken in a trial of Ad26.COV2.S vaccine versus placebo.

The CDR3 loop is CASKQGYSNQPQHF. In DNA, the CDR3 is TGTGCCAGCAAACAGGGCTATAGCAATCAGCCCCAGCATTTT. The V gene is TRBV2, the J gene TRBJ1-5; a weak D match, TRBD1 (6 bases). Germline CDR1 reads SNHLY; CDR2 reads FYNNEI. CDR3 length equals 14 residues. Trimming shortened V by 7 bases and J by 0 bases, and 10 bases separated the two germline ends.